This entry describes one T cell receptor beta chain. Its matching antigen is unknown. The study reverse transcribed the entire isolated RNA, so it sequenced expressed TCRB transcripts. TCRdb keeps only in-frame clones here, not all; method: immunoSEQ multiplex PCR. The sample yields roughly 340,000 clones, roughly 12% seen once. CDR3 size: 16 residues. Looked up from germline, CDR1 is MDHEN and CDR2 is SYDVKM. The trim removed 4 bases at V and 0 bases at J, leaving 4 bases unmatched. This record belongs to a study of beta chain features in type 1 diabetes. General study points: People with Type 1 diabetes carried modestly yet significantly shorter TCRB CDR3s in all four CD4+ subsets.

This TCR was sampled from a young woman with type 1 diabetes. What was sequenced was naive CD4+ T cells from blood. The rearrangement links TRBV28 to TRBJ2-1; 9 bases are shared with TRBD2. CDR3 in amino acids: CASSSQTSGSYNEQFF. CDR3 bases: TGTGCCAGCAGTTCACAGACTAGCGGCTCCTACAATGAGCAGTTCTTC.